The clone carrying this T cell receptor beta chain was recorded only once. Its antigen is unknown. The data belong to a study of T cells in localized non-small cell lung cancer. The CDR3 is 14 residues long. With 5 bases removed from V and 5 bases from J, the gap between germline ends came to 14 bases. The germline V gene encodes CDR1 SGHDN and CDR2 FVKESK. Generated by immunoSEQ multiplex PCR, the TCRdb table keeps only in-frame clones and is missing some. The sample shows roughly 16,000 clones, approximately 85% of them seen only once. General observations from the study: Highest T cell clonality was seen in uninvolved adjacent lung, surpassing that measured in tumor. Owing to sequencing of a solitary tumor region, heterogeneity cannot be discounted.

The chain links TRBV14 to TRBJ2-3; unclear D gene. Sample: peripheral blood, taken before any cancer treatment. The TCR sequence derives from an older female donor with stage I squamous cell lung carcinoma. CDR3 amino acids: CASSWTLSGDTQYF. DNA for the CDR3: TGTGCCAGCAGCTGGACCCTTTCTGGAGATACGCAGTATTTT.